The clone carrying this T cell receptor (beta chain) was observed once. The antigen remains undetermined. Amplification used 60 Vbeta primers and 13 Jbeta primers. Data came from immunoSEQ multiplex PCR; TCRdb stores just in-frame clones and leaves some out. The sample has 120,000 to 150,000 clones; about 80% are singletons. The sample originates from a study of cytomegalovirus exposure and HLA in healthy donors. Overall study findings and caveats: Accurate prediction of most subjects' HLA-A and HLA-B alleles from TCR beta sequences was reported. The authors confirmed in vitro that three CMV-associated chains were specific for CMV antigens.

The V end lost 3 bases, the J end lost 5 bases, and 8 bases lay between the germline ends. The CDR3 spans 13 residues. Germline CDR1 MDHEN, CDR2 SYDVKM. This TCR was sampled from a male donor in good health and CMV-seropositive. Sequenced input: PBMCs. This rearrangement joins TRBV28 to TRBJ1-5; D call uncertain. CDR3 in amino acids: CASSFRWYQPQHF. The CDR3 DNA is TGTGCCAGCAGTTTTCGGTGGTATCAGCCCCAGCATTTT.